These 21 T cell receptor beta chains were sequenced from one sample in a study of T cell responses to AZD1222 COVID-19 vaccine. The assay was immunoSEQ multiplex PCR, and TCRdb's table has in-frame clones only and misses some. The sample shows under 140,000 clones, 81% of them seen only once. Here the sequenced sample was peripheral blood, taken on day 0 of AZD1222 vaccination. These receptors all stem from an adult in good health.

V is TRBV4-3 and J is TRBJ2-7, with a tentative D call TRBD1 (5 bases). The V gene's germline CDR1 is LGHNA and CDR2 YSLEER. The CDR3 sequence is 14 residues long. V was shortened by 4 bases and J by 9 bases, with 19 bases between the two germline ends. CDR3 loop: CASSRAQGFPGQYF. For the CDR3, the DNA is TGCGCCAGCAGCCGAGCCCAGGGTTTTCCGGGGCAGTACTTC.

This chain uses TRBV4-3 with TRBJ1-6; 10 bases map to TRBD1. This CDR3 has 15 amino acids. Losses at the gene ends were 6 bases for V and 7 bases for J; bases not matched to a gene: 6. The germline CDR1 and CDR2 sequences are LGHNA and YSLEER. The CDR3 loop reads CASRRDRGQNSPLHF. As DNA, the CDR3 is TGCGCCAGCAGAAGGGACAGGGGACAAAATTCACCCCTCCACTTT.

This clone was seen more than once but under ten times. The genes are TRBV14 and TRBJ2-7; 7 bases line up with TRBD2. The CDR3 consists of 15 residues. CDR1 and CDR2 from the germline V gene are SGHDN and FVKESK. With 1 base clipped from V and 1 base from J, the junction kept 4 bases outside the gene matches. CDR3 bases: TGTGCCAGCAGCCAAGTCGGCGGGGGATCCTACGAGCAGTACTTC. The encoded protein is CASSQVGGGSYEQYF.

The chain's CDR3 is CASSYRPGGSSGNTIYF. The CDR3 nucleotides read TGTGCCAGCAGTTACCGTCCAGGGGGCAGCTCTGGAAACACCATATATTTT. The V call is TRBV6-2 or TRBV6-3, the J call TRBJ1-3, with TRBD1 identical over 8 bases. The CDR3 covers 17 residues. V trimming: 2 bases; J trimming: 0 bases; junction bases outside the gene matches: 6. Germline CDR1 is MNHEY and CDR2 is SVGEGT.

The chain couples TRBV10-3 to TRBJ1-6, with D perhaps TRBD1 (6 bases). With 6 bases removed from V and 8 bases from J, the gap between germline ends came to 14 bases. This CDR3 has 14 amino acids. Germline CDR1 is ENHRY and CDR2 is SYGVKD. The CDR3: CAISPGASDSPLHF. The CDR3 nucleotides are TGTGCCATCAGCCCAGGGGCGTCCGATTCACCCCTCCACTTT.

The chain combines TRBV3-1 (or the pseudogene TRBV3-2) with TRBJ2-3; D unclear. Between the trimmed V and J ends, which lost 0 bases and 7 bases, there was a span of 5 bases. The germline CDR1 and CDR2 sequences are LGHDT and YNNKEL (reference sequence). The CDR3 contains 12 residues. The CDR3 here is CASSQETHTQYF. The CDR3 nucleotides read TGTGCCAGCAGCCAAGAAACTCATACGCAGTATTTT.

The J gene is TRBJ2-7, the V gene TRBV28, with unresolved D. Germline CDR1 and CDR2: MDHEN and SYDVKM. Between the trimmed V and J ends, which lost 4 bases and 2 bases, there was a span of 15 bases. CDR3 length equals 15 residues. For the CDR3, the DNA is TGTGCCAGCAGTTCCCCTGTAAGTGGGACCTACGAGCAGTACTTC. It is translated as CASSSPVSGTYEQYF.

This rearrangement joins TRBV4-3 to TRBJ2-6; no firm D call. With 0 bases removed from V and 0 bases from J, the gap between germline ends came to 6 bases. The CDR3 spans 16 residues. Looked up from germline, CDR1 is LGHNA and CDR2 is YSLEER. The DNA of the CDR3 is TGCGCCAGCAGCCAAGAGCGGTTCTCTGGGGCCAACGTCCTGACTTTC. Translation gives CASSQERFSGANVLTF.

V usage is TRBV19 and J usage is TRBJ2-1, with D possibly TRBD2 on 6 matching bases. V was trimmed by 4 bases and J by 4 bases, leaving 17 bases between them. Germline CDR1 is LNHDA and CDR2 is SQIVND (reference sequence). The CDR3 spans 16 residues. The CDR3 region has the DNA TGTGCCAGTAGTAGGTTGGACGGCGGGGAATACAATGAGCAGTTCTTC. This translates into CASSRLDGGEYNEQFF. The complete variable domain, with remaining parts taken from reference TRBV19 and TRBJ2-1, reads DGGITQSPKYLFRKEGQNVTLSCEQNLNHDAMYWYRQDPGQGLRLIYYSQIVNDFQKGDIAEGYSVSREKKESFPLTVTSAQKNPTAFYLCASSRLDGGEYNEQFFGPGTRLTVL.

This clone was detected only a few times. V gene TRBV27 combines with J gene TRBJ2-7, with 10 bases that match TRBD2. With V trimmed by 5 bases and J by 3 bases, 7 bases remained unmatched. This CDR3 region has 15 residues. The V gene's germline CDR1 is MNHEY and CDR2 SMNVEV (reference sequence). The CDR3 DNA reads as TGTGCCAGCAGTCCTCGGACTAGCGGTTACTACGAGCAGTACTTC. Translating gives CASSPRTSGYYEQYF.

CDR3 sequence: CASSVEAIPTDTQYF. The CDR3 nucleotides are TGTGCCAGCAGCGTAGAGGCCATTCCCACAGATACGCAGTATTTT. The genes are TRBV9 and TRBJ2-3; D gene unclear. The CDR3 runs 15 residues. V lost 0 bases and J 2 bases, leaving 10 bases between the germline ends. Looked up from germline, CDR1 is SGDLS and CDR2 is YYNGEE.

CDR3 nucleotide sequence: TGTGCCAGCAGCCAAGACAGGTCCTCCTATGGCTACACCTTC. Amino acids: CASSQDRSSYGYTF. The chain couples TRBV3-1 (or the pseudogene TRBV3-2) to TRBJ1-2; D is undetermined. The V gene's germline CDR1 is LGHDT and CDR2 YNNKEL (reference sequence). The CDR3 loop spans 14 amino acids. Trimming stripped 0 bases from V and 4 bases from J, with 9 bases between.

V and J are TRBV18 and TRBJ1-5, with no clear D. Germline-derived CDR1 and CDR2 are KGHSH and LQKENI. This CDR3 has 15 amino acids. V was pared by 3 bases and J by 0 bases, with 9 bases between. DNA for the CDR3: TGTGCCAGCTCACCCGGCGTATATAGCAATCAGCCCCAGCATTTT. Translated: CASSPGVYSNQPQHF. The whole variable domain, filled in from reference TRBV18 and TRBJ1-5, reads NAGVMQNPRHLVRRRGQEARLRCSPMKGHSHVYWYRQLPEEGLKFMVYLQKENIIDESGMPKERFSAEFPKEGPSILRIQQVVRGDSAAYFCASSPGVYSNQPQHFGDGTRLSIL.

This chain links TRBV28 with TRBJ2-6; D tentatively reads TRBD1 or TRBD2 (5 bases each). V lost 5 bases and J 0 bases, leaving 8 bases between the germline ends. The CDR3 has 15 amino acids. The germline V gene encodes CDR1 MDHEN and CDR2 SYDVKM. CDR3 in DNA: TGTGCCAGCAGTCCTGGGGGCTCTGGGGCCAACGTCCTGACTTTC. The encoded protein is CASSPGGSGANVLTF. The whole variable domain, filled in from reference TRBV28 and TRBJ2-6, reads DVKVTQSSRYLVKRTGEKVFLECVQDMDHENMFWYRQDPGLGLRLIYFSYDVKMKEKGDIPEGYSVSREKKERFSLILESASTNQTSMYLCASSPGGSGANVLTFGAGSRLTVL.

The CDR3 DNA sequence: TGCGCCAGCAGCCCGGCCGGGGGCACTGAAGCTTTCTTT. The encoded protein is CASSPAGGTEAFF. The chain links TRBV5-1 to TRBJ1-1, with a weak D call TRBD1 (5 bases). V shed 4 bases and J shed 4 bases, with 11 bases lying between them. Germline CDR1 and CDR2: SGHRS and YFSETQ. CDR3 length: 13 amino acids.

V is TRBV6-5 and J is TRBJ2-2, with TRBD1 as a possible D gene (6 bases). Per germline, CDR1 MNHEY and CDR2 SVGAGI. The V gene lost 4 bases and the J gene lost 6 bases, with 18 bases spanning the gap. The CDR3 extends over 16 amino acids. This CDR3 reads CASSLGFTGRAGELFF. The CDR3 DNA reads TGTGCCAGCAGTTTAGGTTTTACAGGGCGGGCCGGGGAGCTGTTTTTT.

This chain links TRBV6-5 with TRBJ2-2; D is unclear. This CDR3 is built from 15 residues. Trimming cost V 2 bases and J 4 bases, with 11 bases left between them. Germline loops: CDR1 MNHEY, CDR2 SVGAGI. Here the CDR3 DNA reads TGTGCCAGCAGTTACGAGTCGTTGATCACCGGGGAGCTGTTTTTT. Its protein is CASSYESLITGELFF.

The rearrangement joins TRBV3-1 (or the pseudogene TRBV3-2) to TRBJ2-2; 10 bases are a match to TRBD2. The CDR3 totals 17 residues. CDR1 and CDR2 (germline): LGHDT, YNNKEL (reference sequence). The V gene end was trimmed by 4 bases and the J gene end by 4 bases; junction bases not matched to a gene: 9. CDR3 nucleotides: TGTGCCAGCAGCCTATCAAAAGCGGGAGGGGCCACCGGGGAGCTGTTTTTT. Translation gives CASSLSKAGGATGELFF.

The chain has TRBV18 and TRBJ2-3, with D maybe TRBD2 (6 bases). V gave up 4 bases and J gave up 3 bases, with 14 bases separating them. This CDR3 spans 15 amino acids. Germline values: CDR1 KGHSH, CDR2 LQKENI. The CDR3 region has the DNA TGTGCCAGCTCACAGAGGTCTAGCGTGACAGATACGCAGTATTTT. Translation gives CASSQRSSVTDTQYF.

The chain is built from TRBV30 and TRBJ1-5, with 7 bases lining up with TRBD1. CDR1 is GTSNPN, CDR2 SVGIG, per germline (reference sequence). This CDR3 comprises 15 residues. With 3 bases clipped from V and 3 bases from J, the junction kept 8 bases outside the gene matches. The CDR3 DNA follows: TGTGCCTGGAGCGGATCCGGGACAGTCAATCAGCCCCAGCATTTT. Protein: CAWSGSGTVNQPQHF.

The DNA for the CDR3 is TGCGCCAGCAGCCAAGAAAAGCTAGGGAGAGGAAACACCATATATTTT. Translating it yields CASSQEKLGRGNTIYF. The gene calls are TRBV4-1 and TRBJ1-3; D not resolved. The germline V gene has CDR1 MGHRA and CDR2 YSYEKL. CDR3 length: 16 amino acids. V lost 0 bases and J 4 bases, leaving 13 bases between the germline ends.